This T cell receptor beta chain originates from a study of T cells after yellow fever vaccination. Study-level background: Fractions of limited cellularity were prepared by means of SMART-Seq v4 Ultra Low Input. General study results and limits: The study re-detected most primary-vaccination clones after the booster (approximately 96% CD4, around 90% CD8). Shared CD4/CD8 clonotypes were a small share, likely from convergent recombination.

Deletions cut 5 bases from V and 5 bases from J, with 4 bases between. There are 11 residues in the CDR3. Germline V gene data show CDR1 as LNHNV and CDR2 as YYDKDF (reference sequence). Notes on this clonotype: Its antigen is as yet unknown.

The 5'RACE template-switching step produced TCR cDNA and added a universal primer site and UMIs. TCRdb independently ran MiXCR on the 5' RACE reads; one entry per CDR3 protein. The sample shows about 69,000 distinct CDR3 sequences, 5% to 6.5% of them seen only once. This material consisted of CD4+ T cells sorted from PBMCs, taken less than 16 days after the first yellow fever vaccination. The chain joins TRBV15 to TRBJ1-5; D is undetermined. The clonotype originates from a man aged 18 to 29 who received the YFV17D yellow fever vaccine. CDR3 nucleotide sequence: TGTGCCACCAGCTGTTATCAGCCCCAGCATTTT. This translates into CATSCYQPQHF. Drawing the rest from reference TRBV15 and TRBJ1-5, the complete variable domain is DAMVIQNPRYQVTQFGKPVTLSCSQTLNHNVMYWYQQKSSQAPKLLFHYYDKDFNNEADTPDNFQSRRPNTSFCFLDIRSPGLGDTAMYLCATSCYQPQHFGDGTRLSIL.